The clone carrying this T cell receptor (beta chain) was counted once. The antigen remains unidentified. From germline, CDR1 is SGHRS and CDR2 YFSETQ. Trimming removed 5 bases at V and 1 base at J, with 15 bases between. The CDR3 contains 15 residues. This sample stems from a study of T cell repertoires in ileal Crohn's disease. Overall study: Surgery for a complication: stricturing in about 60%, penetrating in around 39%. Points from the study as a whole: All patients with clonality above 26.8% had endoscopic recurrence.

Per sample, around 0.55 micrograms of biopsy DNA were TCRB immunosequenced. Profiled with immunoSEQ multiplex PCR; TCRdb holds only in-frame clones, not every one. The sample lists several thousand clones, 74% occurring once. Adults with ileal or ileocolonic Crohn's disease and an indication for resection were eligible. This chain joins TRBV5-1 and TRBJ2-5, with D tentatively TRBD1 (5 bases). Source material: ileal tissue. The sequence came from an adult with Crohn's disease. The CDR3 protein is CASRMDTTPQETQYF. The CDR3 DNA sequence: TGCGCCAGCAGAATGGACACAACCCCCCAAGAGACCCAGTACTTC.